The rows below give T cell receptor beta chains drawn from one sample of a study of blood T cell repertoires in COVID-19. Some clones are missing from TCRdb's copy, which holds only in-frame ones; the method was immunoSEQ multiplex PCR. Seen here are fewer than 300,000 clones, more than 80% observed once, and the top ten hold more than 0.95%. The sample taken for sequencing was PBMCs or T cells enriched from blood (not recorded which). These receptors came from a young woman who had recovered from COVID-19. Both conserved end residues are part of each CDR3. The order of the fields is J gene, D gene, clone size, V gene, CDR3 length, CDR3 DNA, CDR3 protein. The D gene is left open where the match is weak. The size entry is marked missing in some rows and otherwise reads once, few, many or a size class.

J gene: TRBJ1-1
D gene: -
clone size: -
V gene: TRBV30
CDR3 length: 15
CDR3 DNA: TGTGCCTGGAAGGGTAAAGGGCAGGGCCCTGGCGAAGCTTTCTTT
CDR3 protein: CAWKGKGQGPGEAFF

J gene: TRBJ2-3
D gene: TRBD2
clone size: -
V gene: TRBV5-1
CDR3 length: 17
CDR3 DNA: TGCGCCAGCAGGACCAACATAGCGGGAGGGCCGACAGATACGCAGTATTTT
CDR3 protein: CASRTNIAGGPTDTQYF

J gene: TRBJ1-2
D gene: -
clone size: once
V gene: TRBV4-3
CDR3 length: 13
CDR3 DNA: TGCGCCAGCAGCCAAGATCCCAGTTATGGCTACACCTTC
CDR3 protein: CASSQDPSYGYTF

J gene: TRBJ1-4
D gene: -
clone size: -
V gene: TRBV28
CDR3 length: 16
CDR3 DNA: TGTGCCAGCAGCTCAAGGACAGTGTCGATGCTTGAAAAACTGTTTTTT
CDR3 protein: CASSSRTVSMLEKLFF

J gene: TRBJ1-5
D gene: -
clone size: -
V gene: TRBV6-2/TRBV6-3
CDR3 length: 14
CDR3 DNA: TGTGCCAGCAGTTACTTCGCAGTCAATCAGCCCCAGCATTTT
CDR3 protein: CASSYFAVNQPQHF

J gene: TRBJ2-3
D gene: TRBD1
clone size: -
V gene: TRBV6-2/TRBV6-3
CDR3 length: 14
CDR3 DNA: TGTGCCAGCAGTTACCCACAGGGGCGGGATACGCAGTATTTT
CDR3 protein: CASSYPQGRDTQYF

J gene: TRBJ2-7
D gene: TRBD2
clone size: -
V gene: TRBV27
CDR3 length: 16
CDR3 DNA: TGTGCCAGCAGTCCTTCGACTAGCGGGACAGGTTACGAGCAGTACTTC
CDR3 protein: CASSPSTSGTGYEQYF

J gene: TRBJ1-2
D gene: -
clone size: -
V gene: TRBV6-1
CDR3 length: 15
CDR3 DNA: TGTGCCAGCAGTGAAGCGCTCCAGGGACAAGATGGCTACACCTTC
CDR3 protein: CASSEALQGQDGYTF

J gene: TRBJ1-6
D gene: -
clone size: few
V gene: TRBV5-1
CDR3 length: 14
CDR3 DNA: TGCGCCAGCAGCTTGGGAGGTTATAATTCACCCCTCCACTTT
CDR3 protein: CASSLGGYNSPLHF

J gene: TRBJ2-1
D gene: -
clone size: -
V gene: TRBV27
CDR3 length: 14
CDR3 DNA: TGTGCCAGCAGTTTGACAAGAATCTACAATGAGCAGTTCTTC
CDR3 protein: CASSLTRIYNEQFF

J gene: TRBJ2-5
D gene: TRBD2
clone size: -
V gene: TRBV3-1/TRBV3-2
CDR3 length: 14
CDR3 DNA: TGTGCCAGCAGCCAAACTAGCGGGAGTGAGACCCAGTACTTC
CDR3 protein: CASSQTSGSETQYF

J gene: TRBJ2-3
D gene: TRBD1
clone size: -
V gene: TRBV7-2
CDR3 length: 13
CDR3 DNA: TGTGCCAGCAGCCCAGGGGGAGCAGATACGCAGTATTTT
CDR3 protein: CASSPGGADTQYF

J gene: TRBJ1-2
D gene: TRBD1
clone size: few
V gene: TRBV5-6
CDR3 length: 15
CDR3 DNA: TGTGCCAGCAGCCTCGGGACAGCCCGCATATCCGGCTACACCTTC
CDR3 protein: CASSLGTARISGYTF

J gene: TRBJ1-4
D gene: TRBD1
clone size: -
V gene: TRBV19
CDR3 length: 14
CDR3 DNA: TGTGCCAGTAGTATCCGGGACAGGGGTGGAAAACTGTTTTTT
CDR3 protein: CASSIRDRGGKLFF

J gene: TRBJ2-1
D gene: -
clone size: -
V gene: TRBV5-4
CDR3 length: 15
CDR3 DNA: TGTGCCAGCAGCTTGGCGTCAGGGAATACGGGTGAGCAGTTCTTC
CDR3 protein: CASSLASGNTGEQFF

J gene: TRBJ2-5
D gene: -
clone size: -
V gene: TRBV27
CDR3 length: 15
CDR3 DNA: TGTGCCAGCAGTTTACGAACAGGGATCCAAGAGACCCAGTACTTC
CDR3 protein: CASSLRTGIQETQYF

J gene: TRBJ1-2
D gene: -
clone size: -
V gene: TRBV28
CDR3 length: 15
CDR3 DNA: TGTGCCAGCAGTCTAGACGAACGCTGGAACTATGGCTACACCTTC
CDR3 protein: CASSLDERWNYGYTF

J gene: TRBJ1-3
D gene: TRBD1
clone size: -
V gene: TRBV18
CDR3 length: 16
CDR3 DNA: TGTGCCAGCTCACCAGAGGACAGGCGGGTCGGAAACACCATATATTTT
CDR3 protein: CASSPEDRRVGNTIYF

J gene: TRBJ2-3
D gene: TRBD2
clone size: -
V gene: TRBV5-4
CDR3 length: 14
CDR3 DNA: TGTGCCAGCAGCCCGGGACTAGCGGGATTTACGCAGTATTTT
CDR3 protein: CASSPGLAGFTQYF

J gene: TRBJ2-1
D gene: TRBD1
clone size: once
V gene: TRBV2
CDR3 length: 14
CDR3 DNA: TGTGCCAGCACCGGGACAGGGCTTCGGAATGAGCAGTTCTTC
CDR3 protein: CASTGTGLRNEQFF

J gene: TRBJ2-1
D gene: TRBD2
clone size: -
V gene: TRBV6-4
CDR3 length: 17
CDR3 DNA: TGTGCCAGCAGTGTCGGGACTAGCGGGAGAAAAGACAATGAGCAGTTCTTC
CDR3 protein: CASSVGTSGRKDNEQFF

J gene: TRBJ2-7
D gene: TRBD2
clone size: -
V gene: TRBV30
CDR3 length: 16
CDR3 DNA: TGTGCCTGGAGTGGTCTAGCGGGAGCCAACTCCTACGAGCAGTACTTC
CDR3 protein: CAWSGLAGANSYEQYF

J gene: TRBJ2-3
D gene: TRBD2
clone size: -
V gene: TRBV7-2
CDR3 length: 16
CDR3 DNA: TGTGCCAGCAGCCTCGGGACTAGCGGGAGATTTGATACGCAGTATTTT
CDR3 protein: CASSLGTSGRFDTQYF

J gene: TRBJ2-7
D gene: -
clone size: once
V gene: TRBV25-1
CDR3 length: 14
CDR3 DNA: TGTGCCAGCAGTGTTCCAGGGAACTCCTACGAGCAGTACTTC
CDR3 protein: CASSVPGNSYEQYF

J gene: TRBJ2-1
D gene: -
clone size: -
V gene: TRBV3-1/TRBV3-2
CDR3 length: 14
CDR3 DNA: TGTGCCAGCAGCGGACAGTCCTCCTACAATGAGCAGTTCTTC
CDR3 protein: CASSGQSSYNEQFF

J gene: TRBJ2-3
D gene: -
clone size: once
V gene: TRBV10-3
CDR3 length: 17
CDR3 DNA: TGTGCCACCTTAGGAGCGGACTCAGGCTTTGGCACAGATACGCAGTATTTT
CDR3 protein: CATLGADSGFGTDTQYF

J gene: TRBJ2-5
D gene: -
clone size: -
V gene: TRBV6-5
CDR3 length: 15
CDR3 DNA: TGTGCCAGCAGCAGAAACAGGCTGTACCAAGAGACCCAGTACTTC
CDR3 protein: CASSRNRLYQETQYF

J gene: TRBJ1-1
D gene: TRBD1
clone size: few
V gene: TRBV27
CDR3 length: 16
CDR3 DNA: TGTGCCAGCAGTTCACCCTGGGGACAGGGGAACACTGAAGCTTTCTTT
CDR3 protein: CASSSPWGQGNTEAFF

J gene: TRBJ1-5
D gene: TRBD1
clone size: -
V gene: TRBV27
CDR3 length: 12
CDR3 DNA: TGTGCCAGCGACAGGGGGGTTCAGCCCCAGCATTTT
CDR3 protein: CASDRGVQPQHF